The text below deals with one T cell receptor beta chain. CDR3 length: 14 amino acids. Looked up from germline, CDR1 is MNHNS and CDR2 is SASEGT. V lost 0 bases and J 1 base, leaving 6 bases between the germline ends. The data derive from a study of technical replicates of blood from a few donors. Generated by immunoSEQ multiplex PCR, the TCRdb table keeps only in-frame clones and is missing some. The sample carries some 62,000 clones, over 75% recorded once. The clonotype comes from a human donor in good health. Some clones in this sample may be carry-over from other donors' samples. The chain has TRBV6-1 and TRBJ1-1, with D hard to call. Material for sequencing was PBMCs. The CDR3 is CASSEAQKNTEAFF. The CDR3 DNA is TGTGCCAGCAGTGAAGCGCAGAAGAACACTGAAGCTTTCTTT.